This T cell receptor (beta chain) was sequenced during a study of cytomegalovirus exposure and HLA in healthy donors. The V end was cut by 0 bases, the J end by 7 bases, with 9 bases between. The CDR3 totals 13 residues. Germline-derived CDR1 and CDR2 are KGHSH and LQKENI. PCR employed 60 Vbeta and 13 Jbeta primers. Generated by immunoSEQ multiplex PCR, the TCRdb table keeps only in-frame clones and is missing some. This table has roughly 77,000 clones, about 78% appearing once. The sample consisted of PBMCs. This sequence was found in a woman aged 40 to 50 in good health and CMV-seropositive. V gene TRBV18 combines with J gene TRBJ1-1; D is unclear. DNA of the CDR3: TGTGCCAGCTCACCACCCAGTACCGATGAAGCTTTCTTT. Protein sequence: CASSPPSTDEAFF.